This TCR beta chain was obtained from a study of cytomegalovirus exposure and HLA in healthy donors. General study results and limits: Reported performance of the classifier showed diagnosis of cytomegalovirus status with high specificity and sensitivity.

Healthy bone marrow donors made up the donors. In nominal health when sampled, donors likely had unrecorded immune exposures nonetheless. The PCR used 60 Vbeta and 13 Jbeta primers. Produced via immunoSEQ multiplex PCR; TCRdb's table is partial and in-frame only. The data hold 80,000 to 95,000 clones, with about two thirds observed a single time. The junction had 14 bases not matched to a gene; V was cut back by 3 bases and J by 5 bases. The germline V gene encodes CDR1 SGHDT and CDR2 YYEEEE. CDR3 size: 16 residues. In the case of this clone: Its specificity is unknown.

This TCR was sampled from a woman in her 50s in good health and CMV-seropositive. The V gene is TRBV5-6, the J gene TRBJ2-7, with 7 bases fitting TRBD1. The sequenced sample consisted of PBMCs. In DNA, the CDR3 is TGTGCCAGCAGCTCTAAGGGGCGACAGGGTTTTAACGAGCAGTACTTC. It specifies CASSSKGRQGFNEQYF.